This TCR beta chain was recorded in a study of shared clonotypes between healthy human individuals. The overall study: A couple of women and a few men aged 18 to 49 made up the donors. General study points: Naive CD4 clonotypes were shared across a few donors at about 5.2%.

Terminally differentiated effector memory CD45RA+ cells were left out of the naive CD8 fraction, which was CD45RO-negative and positively selected for CCR7. Libraries were prepared by immunoSEQ multiplex PCR; TCRdb keeps only in-frame clonotypes and omits some of them. The sample records almost 700,000 clones, around 92% being singletons. Regarding this clone: What it binds is not known.

V was trimmed by 7 bases and J by 4 bases, leaving 25 bases between them. The germline V gene encodes CDR1 MDHEN and CDR2 SYDVKM. The CDR3 contains 17 residues. The chain employs TRBV28 and TRBJ1-2; possible D gene TRBD1, 5 bases. Sequences were obtained from naive CD8+ T cells sorted from blood. The receptor's source is a young man in good health. The CDR3 DNA follows: TGTGCCAGCACATGGGGCGGACGACCCGGGGTTGGCTATGGCTACACCTTC. It codes for CASTWGGRPGVGYGYTF.